The 11 T cell receptor beta chains below come from one sample, sequenced in a study of a mutant IDH1 vaccine in newly diagnosed glioma. The assay was immunoSEQ multiplex PCR, and TCRdb's table has in-frame clones only and misses some. The table lists under 90,000 clones, about four fifths of them singletons, with approximately 8% in the top ten. This sample's time point: baseline, week 1 (first vaccination visit). Treatment: pre-vaccination baseline after standard-of-care therapy. Source: PBMCs, taken from a glioma patient treated with radiotherapy, temozolomide or both. The receptors come from a man aged 50 to 60 with glioma.

V usage is TRBV2 and J usage is TRBJ2-7; 9 bases agree with TRBD1. Germline CDR1 SNHLY, CDR2 FYNNEI. The CDR3 consists of 15 residues. V was pared by 2 bases and J by 3 bases, with 5 bases of the junction left unmatched. CDR3 nucleotides: TGTGCCAGCAGTGAACTGGGACAGGGTTACTACGAGCAGTACTTC. Translating it yields CASSELGQGYYEQYF.

This clone was counted at least ten times. At one of its ends the junction is not consistent with the germline gene, which may arise from a read error. V is TRBV4-2 and J is TRBJ2-1; no definite D call. In germline, CDR1 is LGHNA, CDR2 YNFKEQ. The length of the CDR3 is 13 residues. CDR3 residues: CASSQDQVQERFF. CDR3 nucleotide sequence: TGTGCCAGCAGCCAAGATCAGGTCCAGGAGCGGTTCTTC.

This rearrangement joins TRBV7-8 to TRBJ1-5, with 8 bases identical to TRBD1. Germline values: CDR1 SGHVS, CDR2 FQNEAQ. V lost 5 bases and J lost 1; bases outside the gene matches: 7. The CDR3 runs 16 residues. CDR3 bases: TGTGCCAGCAGCCATGGACAGGGTCTAAGCAATCAGCCCCAGCATTTT. Protein: CASSHGQGLSNQPQHF.

This clone appeared a single time. The chain uses TRBV18 and TRBJ1-3; 10 nucleotides agree with TRBD1. J gave up 0 bases and V 4 bases, and 3 bases lay outside the gene matches. The germline gives CDR1 KGHSH, CDR2 LQKENI. The CDR3 loop spans 16 amino acids. CDR3 nucleotide sequence: TGTGCCAGCTCACTGGGGACAGGGGACTCTGGAAACACCATATATTTT. Translating it yields CASSLGTGDSGNTIYF.

The gene calls are TRBV25-1 and TRBJ2-7, with D perhaps matching TRBD1 (5 bases). V lost 3 bases, J lost 2 bases, and 8 bases lay in between. The CDR3 covers 13 residues. Germline V gene lookup returns CDR1 MGHDK and CDR2 SYGVNS. As DNA, the CDR3 is TGTGCCAGCAGTGACAGGGCGACCTACGAGCAGTACTTC. It codes for CASSDRATYEQYF.

The CDR3 DNA reads as TGTGCCAGCAGTTTATACAGGGTTAATCAGCCCCAGCATTTT. It yields the protein CASSLYRVNQPQHF. The V and J genes are TRBV28 and TRBJ1-5; perhaps TRBD1 as D (6 bases). This CDR3 contains 14 residues. CDR1 and CDR2 from the germline V gene are MDHEN and SYDVKM. V dropped 1 base and J dropped 4 bases, with 8 bases sitting between them.

The chain employs TRBV9 and TRBJ1-3; D is perhaps TRBD1 (5 bases). The V gene's germline CDR1 is SGDLS and CDR2 YYNGEE. V shed 3 bases and J shed 1 base, with 11 bases lying between them. This CDR3 comprises 15 residues. The CDR3: CASSGGQGSGNTIYF. The DNA of the CDR3 is TGTGCCAGCAGCGGAGGGCAGGGTTCTGGAAACACCATATATTTT. The entire variable domain, with the rest obtained from reference TRBV9 and TRBJ1-3, is as follows: DSGVTQTPKHLITATGQRVTLRCSPRSGDLSVYWYQQSLDQGLQFLIQYYNGEERAKGNILERFSAQQFPDLHSELNLSSLELGDSALYFCASSGGQGSGNTIYFGEGSWLTVV.

The CDR3 loop is CASSDDRGGNEQFF. CDR3 sequence (DNA): TGTGCCAGCAGCGACGACAGGGGGGGCAATGAGCAGTTCTTC. The chain links TRBV9 to TRBJ2-1, with TRBD1 matching 9 bases. This CDR3 contains 14 residues. Looked up from germline, CDR1 is SGDLS and CDR2 is YYNGEE. V was pared by 3 bases and J by 6 bases, with 4 bases of the junction left unmatched.

The chain couples TRBV30 to TRBJ2-6; D gene unclear. Trimming pared 7 bases from V and 3 bases from J, leaving 7 bases between. This CDR3 is 12 amino acids long. Germline V gene sequence: CDR1 GTSNPN, CDR2 SVGIG (reference sequence). CDR3 loop: CAFSGGANVLTF. The DNA of the CDR3 is TGTGCCTTTTCGGGTGGGGCCAACGTCCTGACTTTC.

This clone was observed many times. The chain has TRBV9 and TRBJ2-6; no firm D call. The CDR3 has 16 amino acids. The V and J ends lost 0 bases and 0 bases respectively, with 7 bases between them. In germline, CDR1 is SGDLS, CDR2 YYNGEE. DNA for the CDR3: TGTGCCAGCAGCGTAGGGTGGGGCTCTGGGGCCAACGTCCTGACTTTC. Its translation: CASSVGWGSGANVLTF.

The sample holds one count of this clone. V gene TRBV5-6 combines with J gene TRBJ2-1; maybe TRBD2 (6 bases). CDR1 is SGHDT, CDR2 YYEEEE, per germline. With 2 bases removed from V and 3 bases from J, the gap between germline ends came to 6 bases. The CDR3 extends over 13 amino acids. The CDR3 here is CASSFGSYNEQFF. Written as DNA, the CDR3 is TGTGCCAGCAGCTTCGGGAGCTACAATGAGCAGTTCTTC.